These 20 T cell receptor beta chains originate from one sample sequenced in a study of T cells in Graves' hyperthyroidism and ophthalmopathy. Template material for amplifying TCR beta CDR3 regions consisted of RNA transcripts. First-round RT-PCR of the TCR CDR3 relied on the HTBI primer set. TCRdb re-called the multiplex PCR reads with MiXCR, one entry per CDR3 protein. Here the sample spans around 350,000 distinct CDR3 sequences, about 13% being singletons. The specimen was blood. The receptor set was obtained from a woman under 30 with Graves' hyperthyroidism.

This clonotype was observed many times. The V and J genes are TRBV2 and TRBJ1-2; the D gene is possibly TRBD1 (6 bases). Trimming shortened V by 4 bases and J by 5 bases, and 14 bases separated the two germline ends. Germline CDR1 and CDR2: SNHLY and FYNNEI. This CDR3 contains 14 residues. For the CDR3, the DNA is TGTGCCAGCAGTGGGGACGGGGGGGCTTATGGCTACACCTTC. Its translation is CASSGDGGAYGYTF.

The chain is built from TRBV6-1 and TRBJ2-2, with 7 bases fitting TRBD2. V lost 5 bases, J lost 3 bases, and 12 bases stayed unmatched. Germline-derived CDR1 and CDR2 are MNHNS and SASEGT. The length of the CDR3 is 17 residues. The CDR3 here is CASSRLGGTVDTGELFF. For the CDR3, the DNA is TGTGCCAGCAGTCGCCTCGGGGGGACGGTTGACACCGGGGAGCTGTTTTTT.

This clonotype was picked up many times. The chain recombines TRBV6-1 with TRBJ2-5; 10 nucleotides match TRBD1. The CDR3 length is 16 residues. CDR1 and CDR2 (germline): MNHNS, SASEGT. J was trimmed by 4 bases and V by 8 bases; bases with no gene match: 13. CDR3 loop: CASAGDRGLVAETQYF. The CDR3 DNA is TGTGCCAGCGCGGGGGACAGGGGTCTGGTAGCAGAGACCCAGTACTTC.

This chain joins TRBV12-3 or TRBV12-4 and TRBJ2-2, with D possibly matching TRBD2 (6 bases). The length of the CDR3 is 13 residues. V lost 5 bases to trimming and J lost 7 bases, with 11 bases between them. This chain's CDR3 is CASSRGTVGELFF. The CDR3 region has the DNA TGTGCCAGCAGTAGAGGGACTGTCGGGGAGCTGTTTTTT.

This clonotype was seen only a few times. This sequence joins TRBV5-4 and TRBJ1-6; D gene unclear. CDR1 is SGHNT, CDR2 YYREEE, per germline (reference sequence). Trimming took off 2 bases at V and 6 bases at J, with 15 bases between the two ends. The CDR3 covers 16 residues. The CDR3 sequence: CASSLIGGRINSPLHF. The CDR3 DNA sequence: TGTGCCAGCAGCTTAATTGGTGGACGGATTAATTCACCCCTCCACTTT. Drawing the rest from reference TRBV5-4 and TRBJ1-6, the complete variable domain is ETGVTQSPTHLIKTRGQQVTLRCSSQSGHNTVSWYQQALGQGPQFIFQYYREEENGRGNFPPRFSGLQFPNYSSELNVNALELDDSALYLCASSLIGGRINSPLHFGNGTRLTVT.

The sample holds a few counts of this clonotype. V and J are TRBV14 and TRBJ2-7; 8 bases match TRBD2. CDR3 length: 15 amino acids. From germline, CDR1 is SGHDN and CDR2 FVKESK. With V trimmed by 1 base and J by 5 bases, 7 bases remained unmatched. The CDR3 loop reads CASSQVAGGSHEQYF. CDR3 coding DNA: TGTGCCAGCAGCCAAGTCGCGGGAGGTTCCCACGAGCAGTACTTC.

This clonotype was recorded many times. The rearrangement links TRBV29-1 to TRBJ1-1; D possibly corresponds to TRBD1 (6 bases). V was shortened by 3 bases and J by 3 bases, with 20 bases between the two germline ends. The CDR3 totals 16 residues. Germline values: CDR1 SQVTM, CDR2 ANQGSEA. As DNA, the CDR3 is TGCAGCGTTGAGACAAGTGGAACAGGGCAGTACACTGAAGCTTTCTTT. Translating it yields CSVETSGTGQYTEAFF.

The chain employs TRBV9 and TRBJ1-2; possibly TRBD1 for D (6 bases). The V end was cut by 0 bases, the J end by 3 bases, with 9 bases between. Germline loops: CDR1 SGDLS, CDR2 YYNGEE. CDR3 size: 14 residues. CDR3 bases: TGTGCCAGCAGCGTAGACGACAGGCACTATGGCTACACCTTC. Translating gives CASSVDDRHYGYTF.

This clonotype has more than one count but fewer than ten. The rearrangement uses TRBV4-1 and TRBJ2-7; 8 bases align to TRBD1. Germline CDR1 and CDR2: MGHRA and YSYEKL. The J segment lost 2 bases and the V segment lost 3 bases, leaving 6 bases of the junction unmatched. The CDR3 covers 15 residues. The chain's CDR3 is CASSHGQGITYEQYF. CDR3 in DNA: TGCGCCAGCAGCCATGGACAGGGCATTACCTACGAGCAGTACTTC.

The sample holds many counts of this clonotype. The chain couples TRBV5-1 to TRBJ2-2; D is perhaps TRBD1 (6 bases). The germline V gene has CDR1 SGHRS and CDR2 YFSETQ. V lost 4 bases and J 7 bases, leaving 17 bases between the germline ends. This CDR3 comprises 15 residues. This CDR3 reads CASSTGTQRGGELFF. In DNA form, the CDR3 reads TGCGCCAGCAGCACAGGGACGCAGAGGGGCGGGGAGCTGTTTTTT. The entire variable domain, with the rest obtained from reference TRBV5-1 and TRBJ2-2, is as follows: KAGVTQTPRYLIKTRGQQVTLSCSPISGHRSVSWYQQTPGQGLQFLFEYFSETQRNKGNFPGRFSGRQFSNSRSEMNVSTLELGDSALYLCASSTGTQRGGELFFGEGSRLTVL.

Many counts were recorded for this clonotype. This chain joins TRBV29-1 and TRBJ2-5; 11 bases align to TRBD1. The germline CDR1 and CDR2 sequences are SQVTM and ANQGSEA. V shed 3 bases and J 5 bases; nucleotides not matched to a gene: 2. This CDR3 has 13 amino acids. The CDR3 nucleotides read TGCAGCGTTGATGGGGACAGGGGGGAGACCCAGTACTTC. Its translation: CSVDGDRGETQYF.

This chain connects TRBV6-1 to TRBJ2-1; D is unclear. The CDR3 has 15 amino acids. The germline V gene has CDR1 MNHNS and CDR2 SASEGT. The ends were cut back, 2 bases at V and 7 bases at J, with 15 bases in the middle. CDR3 sequence reads: CASSERLVGSNEQFF. The CDR3 DNA reads as TGTGCCAGCAGTGAAAGGCTCGTCGGGTCTAATGAGCAGTTCTTC.

This clonotype has ten or more counts. The V and J genes are TRBV5-1 and TRBJ2-2, with D tentatively TRBD1 (6 bases). This CDR3 comprises 15 residues. Germline V lookup: CDR1 SGHRS, CDR2 YFSETQ. V lost 4 bases and J lost 3, with 13 bases in between. CDR3 DNA sequence: TGCGCCAGCAGCGTCCAGGGGTCCGACACCGGGGAGCTGTTTTTT. Translating it yields CASSVQGSDTGELFF.

There are a few counts of this clonotype. The CDR3 protein is CASSPGQGANYEQYF. The CDR3 region has the DNA TGTGCCAGTAGCCCCGGACAGGGGGCGAACTACGAGCAGTACTTC. The J gene is TRBJ2-7, the V gene TRBV19; 11 bases line up with TRBD1. J lost 3 bases, V lost 6 bases, and 7 bases had no gene match. Germline V gene data show CDR1 as LNHDA and CDR2 as SQIVND (reference sequence). This CDR3 region has 15 residues.

This clonotype was detected many times. The chain links TRBV29-1 to TRBJ2-7, with TRBD2 matching 8 bases. Germline lookup yields CDR1 SQVTM and CDR2 ANQGSEA. V lost 6 bases, J lost 5 bases, and 12 bases stayed unmatched. This CDR3 is 14 amino acids long. This CDR3 reads CSVTGTSDIDEQYF. The CDR3 bases are TGCAGCGTGACCGGGACTAGTGATATCGACGAGCAGTACTTC.

This clonotype was found many times. The chain links TRBV20-1 to TRBJ2-2; 9 positions agree with TRBD1. Germline trimming cut 6 bases from V and 3 bases from J; bases unmatched to any gene: 8. The CDR3 runs 15 residues. Germline V gene data show CDR1 as DFQATT and CDR2 as SNEGSKA (reference sequence). CDR3 residues: CSAKLQGADTGELFF. The DNA of the CDR3 is TGCAGTGCCAAATTACAGGGGGCGGACACCGGGGAGCTGTTTTTT.

To note about this clonotype: This may come from a read error, since a much larger clone is one base off. V is TRBV7-3 and J is TRBJ1-1; a possible D gene is TRBD1 (5 bases). V dropped 5 bases and J dropped 8 bases, with 15 bases sitting between them. This CDR3 is 13 amino acids long. The germline V gene has CDR1 SGHTA and CDR2 FQGTGA. The CDR3 is CASSLAQGLEAFF. The CDR3 region has the DNA TGTGCCAGCAGCCTAGCTCAGGGTCTGGAAGCTTTCTTT.

This clonotype was observed at least ten times. The gene calls are TRBV20-1 and TRBJ1-4, with 7 bases that match TRBD1. The CDR3 sequence is 14 residues long. The J segment lost 4 bases and the V segment lost 5 bases, leaving 7 bases of the junction unmatched. CDR1 is DFQATT and CDR2 is SNEGSKA in the germline V gene (reference sequence). In DNA form, the CDR3 reads TGCAGTGCTCCACTCCGGGACAGTAATGAAAAACTGTTTTTT. It encodes CSAPLRDSNEKLFF.

The table lists this clonotype with many counts. The rearrangement links TRBV3-1 to TRBJ1-1, with D possibly being TRBD1 (5 bases). The V and J ends lost 3 bases and 6 bases respectively, with 17 bases between them. The CDR3 spans 15 residues. CDR1 and CDR2 (germline): LGHDT, YNNKEL (reference sequence). CDR3 nucleotide sequence: TGTGCCAGCAGCCACTCCGACACCCTGGGGGCTGAAGCTTTCTTT. Translation gives CASSHSDTLGAEAFF.

CDR3 bases: TGTGCCAGCAGGCGACTAGCATCCGTCACAGATACGCAGTATTTT. It encodes CASRRLASVTDTQYF. V gene TRBV6-1 combines with J gene TRBJ2-3, with TRBD2 matching over 7 bases. The CDR3 consists of 15 residues. Germline CDR1 is MNHNS and CDR2 is SASEGT. Germline trimming cut 6 bases from V and 2 bases from J; bases unmatched to any gene: 8.